These 14 T cell receptor beta chains originate from one sample sequenced in a study of CD8+ T cells in alopecia areata. Specified treatment: oral pan-JAK inhibitor, 5-10 mg twice daily. It was cDNA, reverse transcribed from extracted RNA, that served as the sequencing template. Here immunoSEQ multiplex PCR was the method, and the copy in TCRdb shows in-frame clones only, minus some. The sample shows approximately 100,000 clones, about 60% of them seen only once. The sequencing here drew on CD8+ T cells sorted from blood, taken between weeks 55 and 65, from a patient treated with tofacitinib. These receptors were obtained from a human donor with alopecia areata.

V gene TRBV5-1 combines with J gene TRBJ1-2, with a possible D match to TRBD1 (5 bases). The CDR3 spans 12 residues. The V and J ends lost 3 bases and 8 bases respectively, with 11 bases between them. Germline assignment: CDR1 SGHRS and CDR2 YFSETQ. The CDR3 DNA reads TGCGCCAGCAGCTCAGGAACAGGCGGCTACACCTTC. Residues: CASSSGTGGYTF.

In this sample, this clone turned up a few times. V is TRBV7-6 and J is TRBJ1-1, with D possibly matching TRBD1 (6 bases). The CDR3 loop spans 16 amino acids. Germline V gene lookup returns CDR1 SGHVS and CDR2 FNYEAQ. The V end lost 1 base, the J end lost 6 bases, and 18 bases lay between the germline ends. The DNA of the CDR3 is TGTGCCAGCAGCTTAGAGGACAGTGTCCCGGTCTCTGAAGCTTTCTTT. It encodes CASSLEDSVPVSEAFF. Looking up the rest from reference TRBV7-6 and TRBJ1-1 gives the full variable domain: GAGVSQSPRYKVTKRGQDVALRCDPISGHVSLYWYRQALGQGPEFLTYFNYEAQQDKSGLPNDRFSAERPEGSISTLTIQRTEQRDSAMYRCASSLEDSVPVSEAFFGQGTRLTVV.

Regarding this clone: The junction departs from the called germline gene at one end, perhaps through a read error. V is TRBV2 and J is TRBJ2-5; 9 bases fit TRBD2. The CDR3 runs to 15 residues. Germline V gene lookup returns CDR1 SNHLY and CDR2 FYNNEI. CDR3 coding DNA: TGTGCCAGCAGTGCCCCCGGGACTAGCAGTCCGGTAAAGGACTTC. Encoded protein: CASSAPGTSSPVKDF.

The chain is built from TRBV7-8 and TRBJ2-1; 10 bases are shared with TRBD2. Germline values: CDR1 SGHVS, CDR2 FQNEAQ. The ends lost 4 bases at V and 8 bases at J; junction bases unmatched: 11. The CDR3 has 16 amino acids. The CDR3 nucleotides are TGTGCCAGCAGCTCCACGGGGAGCGGGGGGGTCTATGAGCAGTTCTTC. It codes for CASSSTGSGGVYEQFF. The full variable domain, its missing parts supplied by reference TRBV7-8 and TRBJ2-1, is GAGVSQSPRYKVAKRGQDVALRCDPISGHVSLFWYQQALGQGPEFLTYFQNEAQLDKSGLPSDRFFAERPEGSVSTLKIQRTQQEDSAVYLCASSSTGSGGVYEQFFGPGTRLTVL.

The table lists this clone with a few counts. The chain couples TRBV21-1 to TRBJ1-5. TRBV21-1 is noted as a pseudogene. The CDR3 contains 14 residues. CDR3 in amino acids: CASSKKGGGQPQHF. The DNA for the CDR3 is TGTGCCAGCAGCAAGAAAGGGGGAGGACAGCCCCAGCATTTT.

Points on this clone: This sample also contains other DNA sequences that code for the same CDR3. The CDR3: CASSFGRSVNQPQHF. The CDR3 nucleotides are TGTGCCAGCAGCTTTGGCCGCAGCGTTAATCAGCCCCAGCATTTT. The J gene is TRBJ1-5, the V gene TRBV5-6; no reliable D call. Trimming stripped 2 bases from V and 4 bases from J, with 13 bases between. The CDR3 is 15 amino acids. Germline CDR1 reads SGHDT; CDR2 reads YYEEEE.

This clone came up a few times. The rearrangement joins TRBV27 to TRBJ2-7, with a weak D call TRBD2 (6 bases). Germline V CDR1 and CDR2: MNHEY, SMNVEV (reference sequence). V lost 7 bases and J 5 bases, leaving 24 bases between the germline ends. This CDR3 has 16 residues. The CDR3 loop reads CASTPLGGKRSHEQYF. Here the CDR3 DNA reads TGTGCCAGCACCCCTCTGGGGGGAAAGAGATCTCACGAGCAGTACTTC.

The chain combines TRBV7-9 with TRBJ1-1; 8 bases match TRBD1. This CDR3 contains 12 residues. Unmatched junction bases numbered 1, after V lost 8 bases and J lost 2 bases. Germline values: CDR1 SEHNR, CDR2 FQNEAQ (reference sequence). CDR3 in DNA: TGTGCCAGCCCAGGGGGCAACACTGAAGCTTTCTTT. Protein product: CASPGGNTEAFF.

V and J are TRBV11-2 and TRBJ2-3; D is possibly TRBD2 (6 bases). This CDR3 has 13 residues. The germline V gene encodes CDR1 SGHAT and CDR2 FQNNGV. Between the trimmed V and J ends, which lost 8 bases and 5 bases, there was a span of 14 bases. CDR3 coding DNA: TGTGCCAGCTGGGGGGACCTGGGAGATACGCAGTATTTT. This gives the protein CASWGDLGDTQYF.

The chain carries TRBV13 and TRBJ1-2, with 8 bases aligning to TRBD1. The length of the CDR3 is 13 residues. Germline V CDR1 and CDR2: PRHDT, FYEKMQ (reference sequence). V lost 6 bases, J lost 5 bases, and 5 bases stayed unmatched. CDR3 DNA: TGTGCCAGCAGTTCCGGACAGGGTTATGGCTACACCTTC. Encoded protein: CASSSGQGYGYTF.

This clone was counted a few times. The chain employs TRBV20-1 and TRBJ2-5; D is ambiguous. Germline values: CDR1 DFQATT, CDR2 SNEGSKA (reference sequence). Trimming removed 1 base at V and 5 bases at J, with 2 bases between. The CDR3 has 10 amino acids. The CDR3 bases are TGCAGTGCTAGAGGGGAGACCCAGTACTTC. This gives the protein CSARGETQYF.

There are a few counts of this clone. V and J are TRBV7-9 and TRBJ1-2; no reliable D call. This CDR3 is built from 11 residues. Trimming cost V 1 base and J 7 bases, with 4 bases left between them. Germline CDR1 and CDR2: SEHNR and FQNEAQ (reference sequence). The CDR3 sequence is CASSLEGGYTF. CDR3 DNA: TGTGCCAGCAGCTTAGAGGGTGGCTACACCTTC.

This chain links TRBV5-1 with TRBJ2-7, with 8 bases that match TRBD1. Germline CDR1 is SGHRS and CDR2 is YFSETQ. The CDR3 runs 15 residues. Trimming at V came to 3 bases and at J to 5 bases, leaving 10 bases not matched to a gene. Here the CDR3 reads CASSSGQGKHHEQYF. DNA of the CDR3: TGCGCCAGCAGCTCCGGACAGGGAAAGCACCACGAGCAGTACTTC. Combining the CDR3 with reference TRBV5-1 and TRBJ2-7 gives the whole variable domain KAGVTQTPRYLIKTRGQQVTLSCSPISGHRSVSWYQQTPGQGLQFLFEYFSETQRNKGNFPGRFSGRQFSNSRSEMNVSTLELGDSALYLCASSSGQGKHHEQYFGPGTRLTVT.

This rearrangement joins TRBV2 to TRBJ2-2; D is possibly TRBD2 (5 bases). V was shortened by 6 bases and J by 7 bases, with 15 bases between the two germline ends. The CDR3 is 14 amino acids. From germline, CDR1 is SNHLY and CDR2 FYNNEI. The CDR3, as DNA: TGTGCCAGCAGATCGATACCGGGGAACGGGGAGCTGTTTTTT. Amino acids: CASRSIPGNGELFF. Based on the CDR3 plus reference TRBV2 and TRBJ2-2, the full variable domain is EPEVTQTPSHQVTQMGQEVILRCVPISNHLYFYWYRQILGQKVEFLVSFYNNEISEKSEIFDDQFSVERPDGSNFTLKIRSTKLEDSAMYFCASRSIPGNGELFFGEGSRLTVL.